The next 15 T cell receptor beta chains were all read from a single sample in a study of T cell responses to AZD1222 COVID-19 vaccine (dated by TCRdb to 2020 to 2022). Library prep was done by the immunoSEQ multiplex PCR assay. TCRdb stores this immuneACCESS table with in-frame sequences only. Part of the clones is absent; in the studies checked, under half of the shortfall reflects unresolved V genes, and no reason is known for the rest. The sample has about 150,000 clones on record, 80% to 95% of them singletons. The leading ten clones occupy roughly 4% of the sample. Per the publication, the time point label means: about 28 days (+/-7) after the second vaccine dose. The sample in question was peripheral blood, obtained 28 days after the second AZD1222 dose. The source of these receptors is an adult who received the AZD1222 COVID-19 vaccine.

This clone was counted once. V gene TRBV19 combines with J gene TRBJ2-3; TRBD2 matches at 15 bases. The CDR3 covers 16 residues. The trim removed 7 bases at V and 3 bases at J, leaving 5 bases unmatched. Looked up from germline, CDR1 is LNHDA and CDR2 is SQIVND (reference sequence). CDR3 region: CASTRTSGGVTDTQYF. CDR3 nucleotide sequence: TGTGCCAGTACCAGGACTAGCGGGGGGGTGACAGATACGCAGTATTTT.

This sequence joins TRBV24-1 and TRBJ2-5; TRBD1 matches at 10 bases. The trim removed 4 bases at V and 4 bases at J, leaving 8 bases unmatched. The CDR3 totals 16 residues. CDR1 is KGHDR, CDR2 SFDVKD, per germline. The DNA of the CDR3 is TGTGCCACCAGTGACCGACAGGGGGCGATAGGAGAGACCCAGTACTTC. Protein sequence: CATSDRQGAIGETQYF.

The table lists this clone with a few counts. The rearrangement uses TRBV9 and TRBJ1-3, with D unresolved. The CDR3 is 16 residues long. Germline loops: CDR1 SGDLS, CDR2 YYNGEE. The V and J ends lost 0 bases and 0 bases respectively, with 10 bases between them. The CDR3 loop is CASSVAAENSGNTIYF. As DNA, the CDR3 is TGTGCCAGCAGCGTAGCTGCGGAAAACTCTGGAAACACCATATATTTT.

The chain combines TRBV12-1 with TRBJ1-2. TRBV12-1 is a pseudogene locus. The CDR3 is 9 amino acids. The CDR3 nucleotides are TGCGCCAGCAGAGGTGAGGACACCTTC. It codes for CASRGEDTF.

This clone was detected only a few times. This chain's CDR3 is CASRPRTGGEAFF. For the CDR3, the DNA is TGCGCCAGCAGACCGCGGACAGGGGGTGAAGCTTTCTTT. The chain recombines TRBV4-1 with TRBJ1-1, with TRBD1 identical over 10 bases. This CDR3 has 13 residues. Looked up from germline, CDR1 is MGHRA and CDR2 is YSYEKL. V was pared by 6 bases and J by 7 bases, with 5 bases of the junction left unmatched.

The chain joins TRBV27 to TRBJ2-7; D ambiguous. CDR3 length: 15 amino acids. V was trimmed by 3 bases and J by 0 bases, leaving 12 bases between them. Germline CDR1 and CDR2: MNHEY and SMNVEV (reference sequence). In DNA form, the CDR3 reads TGTGCCAGCAGTTTGGTTGGGGATTCCTCCTACGAGCAGTACTTC. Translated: CASSLVGDSSYEQYF.

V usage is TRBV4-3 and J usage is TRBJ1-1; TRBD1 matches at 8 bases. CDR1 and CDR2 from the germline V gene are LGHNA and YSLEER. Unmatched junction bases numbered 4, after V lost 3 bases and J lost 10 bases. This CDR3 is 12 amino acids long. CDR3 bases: TGCGCCAGCAGCCACGGACAGGGATCAGCTTTCTTT. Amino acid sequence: CASSHGQGSAFF.

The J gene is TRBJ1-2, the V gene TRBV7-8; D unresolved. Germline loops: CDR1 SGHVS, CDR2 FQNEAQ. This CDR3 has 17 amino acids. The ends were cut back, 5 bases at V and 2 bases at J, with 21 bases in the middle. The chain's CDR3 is CASSPGPSLGSNYGYTF. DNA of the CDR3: TGTGCCAGCAGCCCTGGTCCTAGCCTGGGAAGCAACTATGGCTACACCTTC.

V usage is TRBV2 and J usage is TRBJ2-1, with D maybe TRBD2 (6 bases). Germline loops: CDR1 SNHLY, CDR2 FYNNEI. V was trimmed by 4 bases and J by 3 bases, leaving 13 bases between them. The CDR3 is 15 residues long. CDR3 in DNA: TGTGCCAGCAGTGGGCCGGGACTGATCTACAATGAGCAGTTCTTC. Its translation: CASSGPGLIYNEQFF.

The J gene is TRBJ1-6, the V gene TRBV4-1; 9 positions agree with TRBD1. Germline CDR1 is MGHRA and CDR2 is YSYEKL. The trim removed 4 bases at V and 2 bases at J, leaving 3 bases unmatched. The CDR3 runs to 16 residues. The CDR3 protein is CASSRGQGPYNSPLHF. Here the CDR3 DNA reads TGCGCCAGCAGCCGGGGACAGGGTCCCTATAATTCACCCCTCCACTTT.

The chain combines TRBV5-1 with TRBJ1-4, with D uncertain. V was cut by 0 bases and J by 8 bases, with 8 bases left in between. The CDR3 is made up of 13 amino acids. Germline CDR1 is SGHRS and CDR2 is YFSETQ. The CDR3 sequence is CASSLGEAEKLFF. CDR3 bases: TGCGCCAGCAGCTTGGGGGAGGCGGAAAAACTGTTTTTT.

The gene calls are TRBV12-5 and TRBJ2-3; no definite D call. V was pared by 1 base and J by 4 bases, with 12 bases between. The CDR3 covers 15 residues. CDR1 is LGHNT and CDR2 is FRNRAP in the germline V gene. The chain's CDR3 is CASGLEVGAADTQYF. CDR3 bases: TGTGCTAGTGGTTTGGAGGTTGGAGCCGCAGATACGCAGTATTTT. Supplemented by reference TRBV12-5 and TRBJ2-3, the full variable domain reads DARVTQTPRHKVTEMGQEVTMRCQPILGHNTVFWYRQTMMQGLELLAYFRNRAPLDDSGMPKDRFSAEMPDATLATLKIQPSEPRDSAVYFCASGLEVGAADTQYFGPGTRLTVL.

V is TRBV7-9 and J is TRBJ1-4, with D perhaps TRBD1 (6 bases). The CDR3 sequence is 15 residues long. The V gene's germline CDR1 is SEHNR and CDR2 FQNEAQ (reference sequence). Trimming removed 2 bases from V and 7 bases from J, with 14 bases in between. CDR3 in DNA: TGTGCCAGCAGCTTACCGCAGGGGAGGAGTGAAAAACTGTTTTTT. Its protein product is CASSLPQGRSEKLFF.

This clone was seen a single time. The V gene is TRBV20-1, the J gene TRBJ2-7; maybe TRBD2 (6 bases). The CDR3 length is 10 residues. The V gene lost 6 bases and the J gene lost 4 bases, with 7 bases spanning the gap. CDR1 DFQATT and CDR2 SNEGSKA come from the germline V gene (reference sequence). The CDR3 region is CSAAGYEQYF. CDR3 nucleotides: TGCAGTGCGGCGGGATACGAGCAGTACTTC.

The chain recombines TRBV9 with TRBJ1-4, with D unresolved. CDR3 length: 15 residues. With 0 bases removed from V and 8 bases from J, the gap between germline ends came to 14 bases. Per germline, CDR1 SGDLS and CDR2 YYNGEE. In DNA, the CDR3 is TGTGCCAGCAGCGTAGACCCCCTATCGGCGGAAAAACTGTTTTTT. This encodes CASSVDPLSAEKLFF. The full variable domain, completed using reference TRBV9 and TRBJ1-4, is DSGVTQTPKHLITATGQRVTLRCSPRSGDLSVYWYQQSLDQGLQFLIQYYNGEERAKGNILERFSAQQFPDLHSELNLSSLELGDSALYFCASSVDPLSAEKLFFGSGTQLSVL.